This T cell receptor (beta chain) was sequenced for a study of T-cell memory formation after mild COVID-19. About the research overall: TCR clusters were largely donor specific. Points from the study as a whole: CD4+ contracting clones lay mainly in CM and EM, CD8+ ones in EMRA. Clonal second-wave expansions that peaked on day 37 had unconfirmed SARS-CoV-2 specificity.

This clonotype was found many times. Its antigen is still unknown. Employing constant-segment primers, 5'RACE generated TCR alpha and TCR beta cDNA libraries bearing sample barcodes and UMIs. TCRdb reanalysed the 5' RACE reads using MiXCR and keeps one entry per CDR3 protein. This repertoire shows about 610,000 distinct CDR3 sequences, around 15% found once; its top ten account for around 7.8%. V lost 0 bases and J lost 5, with 10 bases in between. Germline CDR1 reads DFQATT; CDR2 reads SNEGSKA (reference sequence). The CDR3 is 13 residues long. The sample was PBMCs or a T cell subset sorted from them (not recorded which). This clonotype originated in an adult woman who had mild COVID-19 (a few samples of this study predate the infection). Cell type and time point are not known. The chain recombines TRBV20-1 with TRBJ2-5; weak D call: TRBD2 (5 bases). CDR3 sequence: CSAREHSGETQYF. CDR3 DNA sequence: TGCAGTGCTAGAGAACATTCGGGGGAGACCCAGTACTTC.